The TCR beta chain described here comes from a study of T-cell memory formation after mild COVID-19. TCRdb called the 5' RACE reads again in MiXCR, with one record for every CDR3 protein. This table holds 55,000 to 70,000 distinct CDR3 sequences, around a quarter found once. Worth noting for this clonotype: The antigen remains unidentified.

The ends were cut back, 6 bases at V and 4 bases at J, with 13 bases in the middle. CDR3 length: 14 residues. Germline V gene lookup returns CDR1 MNHEY and CDR2 SVGEGT. General observations from the study: From day 15 to 85, contracting clones were balanced between CD4 and CD8, whereas later expanders leaned toward CD4+.

The origin of this receptor is a man between 18 and 35 years old who had mild COVID-19 (a few samples of this study predate the infection). Cell type and time point are not known. Sequenced input: PBMCs or a T cell subset sorted from them (not recorded which). The V and J genes are TRBV6-2 or TRBV6-3 and TRBJ1-5; no firm D call. This CDR3 reads CASSPKNLNQPQHF. For the CDR3, the DNA is TGTGCCAGCAGCCCGAAGAACCTAAATCAGCCCCAGCATTTT.